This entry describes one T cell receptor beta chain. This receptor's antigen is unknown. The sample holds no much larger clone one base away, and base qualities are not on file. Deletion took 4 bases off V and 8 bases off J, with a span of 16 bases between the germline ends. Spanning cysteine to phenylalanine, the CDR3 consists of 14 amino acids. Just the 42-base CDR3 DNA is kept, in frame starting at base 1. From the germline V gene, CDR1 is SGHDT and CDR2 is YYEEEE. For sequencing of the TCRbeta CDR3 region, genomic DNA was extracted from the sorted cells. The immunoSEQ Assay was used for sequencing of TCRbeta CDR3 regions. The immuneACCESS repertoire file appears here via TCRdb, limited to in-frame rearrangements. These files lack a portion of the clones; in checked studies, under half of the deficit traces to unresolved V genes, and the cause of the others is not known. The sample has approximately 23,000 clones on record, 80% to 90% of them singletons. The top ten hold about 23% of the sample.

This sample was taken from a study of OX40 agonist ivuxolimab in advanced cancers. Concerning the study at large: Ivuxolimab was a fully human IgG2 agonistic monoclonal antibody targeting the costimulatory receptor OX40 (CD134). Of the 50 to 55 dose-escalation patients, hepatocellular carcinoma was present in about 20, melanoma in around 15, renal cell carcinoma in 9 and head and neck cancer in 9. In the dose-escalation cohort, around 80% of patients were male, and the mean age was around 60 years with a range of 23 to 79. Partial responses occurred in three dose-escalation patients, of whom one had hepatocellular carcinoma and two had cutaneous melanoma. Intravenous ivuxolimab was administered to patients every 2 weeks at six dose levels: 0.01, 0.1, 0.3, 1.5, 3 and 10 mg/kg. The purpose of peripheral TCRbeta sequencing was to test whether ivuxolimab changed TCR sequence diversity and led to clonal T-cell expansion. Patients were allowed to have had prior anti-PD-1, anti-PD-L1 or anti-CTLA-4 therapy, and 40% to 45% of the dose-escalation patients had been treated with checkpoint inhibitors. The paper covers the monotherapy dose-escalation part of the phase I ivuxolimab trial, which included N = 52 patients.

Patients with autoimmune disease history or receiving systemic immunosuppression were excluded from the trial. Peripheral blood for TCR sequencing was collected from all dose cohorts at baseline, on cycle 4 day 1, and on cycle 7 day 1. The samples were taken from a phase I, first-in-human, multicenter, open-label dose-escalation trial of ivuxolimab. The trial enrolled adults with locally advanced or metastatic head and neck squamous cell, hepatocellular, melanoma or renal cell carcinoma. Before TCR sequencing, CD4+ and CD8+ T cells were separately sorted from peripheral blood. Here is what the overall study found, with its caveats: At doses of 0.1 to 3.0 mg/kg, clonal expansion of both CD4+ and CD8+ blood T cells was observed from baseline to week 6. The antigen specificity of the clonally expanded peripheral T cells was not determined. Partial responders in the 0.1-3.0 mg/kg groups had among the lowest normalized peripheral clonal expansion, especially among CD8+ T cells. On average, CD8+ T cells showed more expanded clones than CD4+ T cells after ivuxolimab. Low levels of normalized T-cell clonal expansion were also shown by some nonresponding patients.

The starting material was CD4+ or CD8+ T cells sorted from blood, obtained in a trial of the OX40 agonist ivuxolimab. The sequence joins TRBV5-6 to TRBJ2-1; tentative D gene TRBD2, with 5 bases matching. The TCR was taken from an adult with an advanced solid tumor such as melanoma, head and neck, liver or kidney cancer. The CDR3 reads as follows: CASSAAGQNYEQFF. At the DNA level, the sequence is TGTGCCAGCAGCGCGGCGGGTCAGAATTATGAGCAGTTCTTC.